Sequencing of this T cell receptor beta chain was carried out in a study of OX40 agonist ivuxolimab in advanced cancers. Overall study: Age averaged around 60 years (range roughly 23 to 79), and roughly 80% were male. Three individuals attained partial responses, comprising one hepatocellular carcinoma case and two cutaneous melanoma cases.

Profiled with immunoSEQ multiplex PCR; TCRdb holds only in-frame clones, not every one. The sample lists tens of thousands of clones, approximately 94% occurring once. The input for sequencing was CD4+ or CD8+ T cells sorted from blood, taken in a trial of the OX40 agonist ivuxolimab. This TCR was recovered from an adult with an advanced solid tumor such as melanoma, head and neck, liver or kidney cancer.

DNA of the CDR3: TGTGCCAGCAGTCAGATAGGGGGGGAGCAGTACTTC. Amino acid sequence: CASSQIGGEQYF. The rearrangement joins TRBV27 to TRBJ2-7, with D perhaps being TRBD1 or TRBD2 (6 bases each). The length of the CDR3 is 12 residues. Germline V CDR1 and CDR2: MNHEY, SMNVEV (reference sequence). Trimming left V 5 bases short and J 7 bases short, with 12 bases between.